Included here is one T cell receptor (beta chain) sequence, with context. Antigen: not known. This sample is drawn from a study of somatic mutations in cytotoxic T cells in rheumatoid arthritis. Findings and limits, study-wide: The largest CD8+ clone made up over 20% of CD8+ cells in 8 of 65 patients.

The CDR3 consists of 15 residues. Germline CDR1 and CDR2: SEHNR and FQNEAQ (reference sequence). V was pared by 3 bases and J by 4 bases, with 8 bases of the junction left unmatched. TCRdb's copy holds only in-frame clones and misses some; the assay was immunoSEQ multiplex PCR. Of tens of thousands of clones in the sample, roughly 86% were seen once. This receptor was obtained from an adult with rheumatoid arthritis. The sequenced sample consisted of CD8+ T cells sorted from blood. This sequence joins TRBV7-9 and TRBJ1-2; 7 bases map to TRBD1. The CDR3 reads CASSFGYRDSYGYTF. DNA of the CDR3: TGTGCCAGCAGCTTCGGCTATCGGGACAGCTATGGCTACACCTTC. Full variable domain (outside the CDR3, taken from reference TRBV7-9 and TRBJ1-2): DTGVSQNPRHKITKRGQNVTFRCDPISEHNRLYWYRQTLGQGPEFLTYFQNEAQLEKSRLLSDRFSAERPKGSFSTLEIQRTEQGDSAMYLCASSFGYRDSYGYTFGSGTRLTVV.